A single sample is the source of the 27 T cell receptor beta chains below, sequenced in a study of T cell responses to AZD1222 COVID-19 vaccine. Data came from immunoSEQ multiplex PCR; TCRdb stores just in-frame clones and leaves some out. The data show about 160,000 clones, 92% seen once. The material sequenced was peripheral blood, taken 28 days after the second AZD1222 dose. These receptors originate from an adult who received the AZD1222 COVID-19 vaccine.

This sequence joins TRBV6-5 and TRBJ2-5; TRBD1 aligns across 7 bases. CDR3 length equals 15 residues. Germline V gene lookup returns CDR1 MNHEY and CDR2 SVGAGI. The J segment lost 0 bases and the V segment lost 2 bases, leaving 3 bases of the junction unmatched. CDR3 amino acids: CASSYGTEYQETQYF. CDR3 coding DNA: TGTGCCAGCAGTTACGGGACAGAGTACCAAGAGACCCAGTACTTC.

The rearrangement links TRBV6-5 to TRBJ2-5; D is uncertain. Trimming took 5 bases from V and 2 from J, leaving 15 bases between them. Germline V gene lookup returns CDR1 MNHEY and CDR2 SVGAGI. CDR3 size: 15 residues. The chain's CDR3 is CASSPLLPTQETQYF. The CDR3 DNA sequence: TGTGCCAGCAGTCCCCTCCTTCCTACTCAAGAGACCCAGTACTTC.

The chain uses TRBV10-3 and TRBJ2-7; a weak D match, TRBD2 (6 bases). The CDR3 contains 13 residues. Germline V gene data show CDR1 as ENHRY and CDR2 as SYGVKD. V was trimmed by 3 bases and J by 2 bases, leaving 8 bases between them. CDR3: CAISDGLTYEQYF. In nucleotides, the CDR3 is TGTGCCATCAGTGACGGACTAACCTACGAGCAGTACTTC.

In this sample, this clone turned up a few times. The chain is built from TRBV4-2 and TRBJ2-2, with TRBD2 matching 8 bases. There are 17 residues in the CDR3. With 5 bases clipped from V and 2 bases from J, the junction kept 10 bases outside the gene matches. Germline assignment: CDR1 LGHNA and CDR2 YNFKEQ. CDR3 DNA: TGTGCCAGCAGCACTCCTCCGGGACTAGTAAACACCGGGGAGCTGTTTTTT. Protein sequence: CASSTPPGLVNTGELFF.

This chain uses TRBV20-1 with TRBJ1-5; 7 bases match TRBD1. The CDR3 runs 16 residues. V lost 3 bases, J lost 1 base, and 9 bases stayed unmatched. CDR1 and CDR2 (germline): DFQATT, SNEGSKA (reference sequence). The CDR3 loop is CSASRGGDRSNQPQHF. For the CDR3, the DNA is TGCAGTGCTAGTCGGGGGGGGGACAGAAGCAATCAGCCCCAGCATTTT.

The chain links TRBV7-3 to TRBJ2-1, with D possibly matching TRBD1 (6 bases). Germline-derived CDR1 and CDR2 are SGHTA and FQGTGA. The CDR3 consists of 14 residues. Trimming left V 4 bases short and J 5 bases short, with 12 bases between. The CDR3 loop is CASSSRGPNNEQFF. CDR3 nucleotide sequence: TGTGCCAGCAGCTCCAGGGGACCTAACAATGAGCAGTTCTTC. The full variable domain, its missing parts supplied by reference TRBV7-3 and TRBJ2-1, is GAGVSQTPSNKVTEKGKYVELRCDPISGHTALYWYRQSLGQGPEFLIYFQGTGAADDSGLPNDRFFAVRPEGSVSTLKIQRTERGDSAVYLCASSSRGPNNEQFFGPGTRLTVL.

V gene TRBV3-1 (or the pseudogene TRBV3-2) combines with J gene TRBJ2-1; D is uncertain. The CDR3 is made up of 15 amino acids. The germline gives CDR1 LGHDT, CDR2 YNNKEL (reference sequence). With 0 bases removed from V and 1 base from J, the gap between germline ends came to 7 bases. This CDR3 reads CASSQESESYNEQFF. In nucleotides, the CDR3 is TGTGCCAGCAGCCAAGAGTCCGAGTCCTACAATGAGCAGTTCTTC.

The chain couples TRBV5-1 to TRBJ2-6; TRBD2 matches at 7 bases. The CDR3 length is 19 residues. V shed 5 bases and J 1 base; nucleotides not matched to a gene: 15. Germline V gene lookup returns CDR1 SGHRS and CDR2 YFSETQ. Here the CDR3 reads CASRDLTAGIFSGANVLTF. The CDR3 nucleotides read TGCGCCAGCAGGGACCTGACAGCGGGGATTTTTTCTGGGGCCAACGTCCTGACTTTC. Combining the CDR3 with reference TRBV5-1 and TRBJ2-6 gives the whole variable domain KAGVTQTPRYLIKTRGQQVTLSCSPISGHRSVSWYQQTPGQGLQFLFEYFSETQRNKGNFPGRFSGRQFSNSRSEMNVSTLELGDSALYLCASRDLTAGIFSGANVLTFGAGSRLTVL.

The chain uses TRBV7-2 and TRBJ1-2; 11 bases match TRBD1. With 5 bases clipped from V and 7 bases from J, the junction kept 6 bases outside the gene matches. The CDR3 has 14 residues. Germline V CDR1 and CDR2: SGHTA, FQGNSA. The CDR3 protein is CASSEDRGLGGYTF. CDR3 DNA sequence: TGTGCCAGCAGCGAGGACAGGGGGCTAGGTGGCTACACCTTC. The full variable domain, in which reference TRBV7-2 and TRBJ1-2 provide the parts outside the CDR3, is GAGVSQSPSNKVTEKGKDVELRCDPISGHTALYWYRQSLGQGLEFLIYFQGNSAPDKSGLPSDRFSAERTGGSVSTLTIQRTQQEDSAVYLCASSEDRGLGGYTFGSGTRLTVV.

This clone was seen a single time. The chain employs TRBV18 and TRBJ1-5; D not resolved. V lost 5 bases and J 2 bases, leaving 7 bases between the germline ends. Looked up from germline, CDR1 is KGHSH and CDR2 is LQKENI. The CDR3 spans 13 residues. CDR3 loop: CASSGERNQPQHF. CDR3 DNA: TGTGCCAGCTCAGGGGAGCGCAATCAGCCCCAGCATTTT.

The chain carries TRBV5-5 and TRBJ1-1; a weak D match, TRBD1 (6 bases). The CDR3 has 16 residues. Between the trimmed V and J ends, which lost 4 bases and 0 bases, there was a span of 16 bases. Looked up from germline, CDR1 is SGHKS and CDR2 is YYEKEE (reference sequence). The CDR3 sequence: CASSRRMDSLNTEAFF. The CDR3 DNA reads TGTGCCAGCAGCCGTAGAATGGACAGCTTGAACACTGAAGCTTTCTTT.

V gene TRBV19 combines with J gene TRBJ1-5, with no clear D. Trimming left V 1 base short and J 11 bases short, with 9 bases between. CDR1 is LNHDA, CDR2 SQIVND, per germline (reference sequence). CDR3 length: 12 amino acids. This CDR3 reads CASSIGRSAQHF. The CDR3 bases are TGTGCCAGTAGTATAGGCCGATCAGCCCAGCATTTT.

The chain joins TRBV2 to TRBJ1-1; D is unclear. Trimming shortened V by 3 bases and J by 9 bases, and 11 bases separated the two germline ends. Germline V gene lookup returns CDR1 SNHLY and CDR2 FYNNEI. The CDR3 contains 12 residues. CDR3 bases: TGTGCCAGCAGTGATAACGGGCAGCAAGCTTTCTTT. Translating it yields CASSDNGQQAFF.

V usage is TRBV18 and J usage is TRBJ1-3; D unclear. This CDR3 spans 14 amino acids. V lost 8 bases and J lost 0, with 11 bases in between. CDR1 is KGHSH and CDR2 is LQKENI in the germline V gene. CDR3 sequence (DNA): TGTGCCAGCCAGGACGGATTCTCTGGAAACACCATATATTTT. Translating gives CASQDGFSGNTIYF.

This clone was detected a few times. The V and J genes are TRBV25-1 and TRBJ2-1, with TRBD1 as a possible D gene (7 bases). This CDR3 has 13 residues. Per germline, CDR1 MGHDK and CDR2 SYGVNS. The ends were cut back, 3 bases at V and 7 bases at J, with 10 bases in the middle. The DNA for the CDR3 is TGTGCCAGCAGTGACAGGGGGAGGAATGAGCAGTTCTTC. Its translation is CASSDRGRNEQFF.

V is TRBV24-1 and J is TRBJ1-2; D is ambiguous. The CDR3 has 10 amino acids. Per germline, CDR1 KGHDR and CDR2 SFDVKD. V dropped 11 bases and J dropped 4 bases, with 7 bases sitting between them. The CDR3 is CANTFYGYTF. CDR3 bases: TGTGCCAACACCTTCTATGGCTACACCTTC.

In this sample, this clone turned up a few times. In nucleotides, the CDR3 is TGTGCCAGCAGCTTAGCGCAGGGTAGCTTTATGGATACGCAGTATTTT. Encoded protein: CASSLAQGSFMDTQYF. The chain uses TRBV7-2 and TRBJ2-3; tentatively, D is TRBD1 (5 bases). Germline V lookup: CDR1 SGHTA, CDR2 FQGNSA. This CDR3 contains 16 residues. V lost 0 bases to trimming and J lost 6 bases, with 16 bases between them.

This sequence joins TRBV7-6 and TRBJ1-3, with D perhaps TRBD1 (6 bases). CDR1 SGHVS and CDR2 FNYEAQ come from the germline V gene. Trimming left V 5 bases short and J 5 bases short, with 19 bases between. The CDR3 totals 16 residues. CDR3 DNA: TGTGCCAGCAGCCCAATAGACGAGGGGGTCAGAAACACCATATATTTT. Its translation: CASSPIDEGVRNTIYF.

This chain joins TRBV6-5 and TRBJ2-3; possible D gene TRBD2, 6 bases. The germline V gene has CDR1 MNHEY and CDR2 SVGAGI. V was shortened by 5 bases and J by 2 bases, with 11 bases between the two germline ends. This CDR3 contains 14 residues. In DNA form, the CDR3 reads TGTGCCAGCAGTCGCGGGACCCTCACAGATACGCAGTATTTT. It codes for CASSRGTLTDTQYF.

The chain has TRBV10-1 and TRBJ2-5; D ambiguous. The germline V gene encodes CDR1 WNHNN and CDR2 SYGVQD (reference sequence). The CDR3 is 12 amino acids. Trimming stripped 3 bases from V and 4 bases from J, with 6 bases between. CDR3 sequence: CASSDGSETQYF. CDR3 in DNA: TGCGCCAGCAGTGACGGATCAGAGACCCAGTACTTC.

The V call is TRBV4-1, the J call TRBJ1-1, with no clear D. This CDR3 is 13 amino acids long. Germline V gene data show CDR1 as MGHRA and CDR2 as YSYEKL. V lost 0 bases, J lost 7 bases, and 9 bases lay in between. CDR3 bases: TGCGCCAGCAGCCAAGATCATGGAGGTGAAGCTTTCTTT. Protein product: CASSQDHGGEAFF.

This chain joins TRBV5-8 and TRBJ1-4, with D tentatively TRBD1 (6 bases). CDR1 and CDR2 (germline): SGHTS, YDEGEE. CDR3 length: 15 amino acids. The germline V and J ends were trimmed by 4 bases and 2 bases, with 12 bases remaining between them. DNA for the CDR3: TGTGCCAGCAGCGGCAGACAGGTTACTAATGAAAAACTGTTTTTT. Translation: CASSGRQVTNEKLFF.

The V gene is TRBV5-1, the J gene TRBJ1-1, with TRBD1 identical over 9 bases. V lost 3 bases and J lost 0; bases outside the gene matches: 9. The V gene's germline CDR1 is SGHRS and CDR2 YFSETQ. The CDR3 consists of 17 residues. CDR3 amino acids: CASSSDRGGALNTEAFF. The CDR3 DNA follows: TGCGCCAGCAGCTCCGACAGGGGGGGAGCCTTGAACACTGAAGCTTTCTTT.

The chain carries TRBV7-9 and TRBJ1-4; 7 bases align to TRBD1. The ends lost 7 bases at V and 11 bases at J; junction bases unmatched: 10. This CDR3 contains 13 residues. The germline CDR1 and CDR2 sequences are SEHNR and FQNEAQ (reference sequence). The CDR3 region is CASNDREVEKLFF. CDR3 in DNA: TGTGCCAGCAATGACAGGGAGGTTGAGAAACTGTTTTTT. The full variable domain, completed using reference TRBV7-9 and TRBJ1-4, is DTGVSQNPRHKITKRGQNVTFRCDPISEHNRLYWYRQTLGQGPEFLTYFQNEAQLEKSRLLSDRFSAERPKGSFSTLEIQRTEQGDSAMYLCASNDREVEKLFFGSGTQLSVL.

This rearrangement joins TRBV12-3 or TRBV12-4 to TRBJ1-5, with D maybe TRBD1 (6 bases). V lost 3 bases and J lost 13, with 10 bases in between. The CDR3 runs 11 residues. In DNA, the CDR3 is TGTGCCAGCAGTTTCGGGACAACTCAGCATTTT. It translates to CASSFGTTQHF.

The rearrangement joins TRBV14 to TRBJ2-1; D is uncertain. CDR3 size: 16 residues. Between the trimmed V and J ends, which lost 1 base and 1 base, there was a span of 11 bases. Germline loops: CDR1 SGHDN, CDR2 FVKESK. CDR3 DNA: TGTGCCAGCAGCCAAGCTTCTGCTCCTTCCTACAATGAGCAGTTCTTC. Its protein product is CASSQASAPSYNEQFF. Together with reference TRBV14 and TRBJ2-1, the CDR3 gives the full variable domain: EAGVTQFPSHSVIEKGQTVTLRCDPISGHDNLYWYRRVMGKEIKFLLHFVKESKQDESGMPNNRFLAERTGGTYSTLKVQPAELEDSGVYFCASSQASAPSYNEQFFGPGTRLTVL.

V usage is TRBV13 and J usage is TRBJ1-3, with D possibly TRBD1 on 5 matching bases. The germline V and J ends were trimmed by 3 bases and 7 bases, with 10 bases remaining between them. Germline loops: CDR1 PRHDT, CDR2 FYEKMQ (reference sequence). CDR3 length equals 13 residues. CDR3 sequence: CASSFRGGNTIYF. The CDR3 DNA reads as TGTGCCAGCAGCTTCCGTGGGGGGAACACCATATATTTT.